The next 21 T cell receptor beta chains were all read from a single sample in a study of tumor-infiltrating lymphocytes in primary liver carcinoma. Starting material of roughly 0.45 ug total RNA yielded TCR beta cDNA via a constant-region primer. What produced the TCR beta libraries was three nested multiplex PCR rounds using slightly modified ARM-PCR. The opening two PCR rounds, around 11 cycles each, paired TRBV1-TRBV30 forward primers with a C-beta reverse primer. One entry per CDR3 protein results from TCRdb running MiXCR on the multiplex PCR reads. The table shows 330,000 or so distinct CDR3 sequences, with about 65% occurring only once. For blood RNA, unsorted whole blood served as the source, and germline DNA was extracted too. Sequencing was carried out using peripheral blood. These TCRs come from a man aged 35-49 years with primary liver carcinoma and hepatitis B virus infection.

The chain is built from TRBV4-2 and TRBJ2-7; D might be TRBD1 (6 bases). V shed 1 base and J shed 4 bases, with 17 bases lying between them. This CDR3 region has 16 residues. Per germline, CDR1 LGHNA and CDR2 YNFKEQ. CDR3 protein: CASSQGPPGTWYEQYF. In DNA, the CDR3 is TGTGCCAGCAGCCAAGGGCCCCCCGGGACATGGTACGAGCAGTACTTC.

Of note for this clonotype: A much larger clone lies one base from this, so it may be a read error. The chain joins TRBV6-5 to TRBJ2-7, with 7 positions matching TRBD1. CDR3 length equals 15 residues. The V gene's germline CDR1 is MNHEY and CDR2 SVGAGI. The CDR3 protein is CASRKDREPAYEHYF. CDR3 sequence (DNA): TGTGCCAGCAGGAAAGACAGGGAACCGGCCTACGAGCATTACTTC.

This clonotype showed up just once. Germline is not matched at one junction end, which may reflect a read error. J is TRBJ1-1 and V is TRBV10-1; 7 bases are a match to TRBD1. This CDR3 is built from 15 residues. Germline V gives CDR1 WNHNN, CDR2 SYGVQD (reference sequence). This CDR3 is CARSESRTGDTEAFF. Written as DNA, the CDR3 is TGCGCCAGGAGTGAGTCGAGAACAGGGGACACTGAAGCTTTCTTT.

This chain uses TRBV11-2 with TRBJ2-1; TRBD2 matches at 10 bases. With V trimmed by 8 bases and J by 16 bases, 20 bases remained unmatched. The CDR3 totals 15 residues. Germline V gives CDR1 SGHAT, CDR2 FQNNGV. The CDR3 bases are TGTGCCAGCGGCCCCCAGCGGGAGGGATTGAGTGTGCAATTCTTC. This translates into CASGPQREGLSVQFF.

This clonotype was counted between two and nine times. This rearrangement joins TRBV11-2 to TRBJ2-7; no clear D gene. V lost 3 bases and J 4 bases, leaving 10 bases between the germline ends. Germline CDR1 is SGHAT and CDR2 is FQNNGV. The CDR3 extends over 13 amino acids. The DNA for the CDR3 is TGTGCCAGCAGCTTTGAGGCAGTATACGAGCAGTACTTC. Protein product: CASSFEAVYEQYF.

The sample holds a few counts of this clonotype. V and J are TRBV10-3 and TRBJ1-1; the D is unclear. The CDR3 has 12 amino acids. V dropped 8 bases and J dropped 3 bases, with 10 bases sitting between them. From germline, CDR1 is ENHRY and CDR2 SYGVKD. The CDR3 loop reads CAIGGVDTEAFF. DNA of the CDR3: TGTGCCATCGGCGGGGTCGACACTGAAGCTTTCTTT.

The sample holds one count of this clonotype. At one of its ends the junction is not consistent with the germline gene, which may arise from a read error. The V call is TRBV11-1, the J call TRBJ2-7, with 7 bases identical to TRBD2. Looked up from germline, CDR1 is SGHAT and CDR2 is FQDESV (reference sequence). The CDR3 contains 14 residues. The CDR3 nucleotides read TGTGCCAGCAGCTTTGCGACTAGGGACTACAAGCAGTACTTC. It yields the protein CASSFATRDYKQYF.

In the case of this clonotype: It is likely a read error, because the conserved phenylalanine at the end of the CDR3 is missing. V gene TRBV6-1 combines with J gene TRBJ2-7; TRBD2 might be the D (6 bases). From germline, CDR1 is MNHNS and CDR2 SASEGT. Deletions cut 3 bases from V and 6 bases from J, with 12 bases between. The CDR3 spans 13 residues. The CDR3 is CASSEAGGGEQYL. The CDR3 region has the DNA TGTGCCAGCAGTGAGGCCGGGGGAGGCGAGCAGTACCTC.

To note about this clonotype: The junction departs from the called germline gene at one end, perhaps through a read error. This rearrangement joins TRBV11-1 to TRBJ1-1, with D unresolved. The CDR3 is made up of 13 amino acids. The germline CDR1 and CDR2 sequences are SGHAT and FQDESV (reference sequence). Written as DNA, the CDR3 is TGTGCCATCAGCCACGGGCGAAACACTGAAGCTTTCTTT. Its protein product is CAISHGRNTEAFF.

With respect to this clonotype: A much larger clone lies one base from this, so it may be a read error. This rearrangement joins TRBV12-3 or TRBV12-4 to TRBJ2-7, with TRBD2 identical over 7 bases. V gave up 4 bases and J gave up 7 bases; unmatched junction bases: 13. CDR3 length: 15 amino acids. CDR3 in DNA: TGTGCCAGCAGTTCCTACCGGACTAGAGGGAGAGAGCAGTACTTC. This translates into CASSSYRTRGREQYF.

This clonotype was counted between two and nine times. V gene TRBV13 combines with J gene TRBJ1-5, with 7 nucleotides matching TRBD1. V was pared by 5 bases and J by 1 base, with 8 bases of the junction left unmatched. Per the germline V gene, CDR1 is PRHDT and CDR2 is FYEKMQ (reference sequence). There are 16 residues in the CDR3. This chain's CDR3 is CASSPNRGDSNQPQHF. In nucleotides, the CDR3 is TGTGCCAGCAGCCCGAACAGGGGCGACAGCAATCAGCCCCAGCATTTT.

The chain couples TRBV6-5 to TRBJ2-2, with D unresolved. V was trimmed by 7 bases and J by 4 bases, leaving 7 bases between them. Germline lookup yields CDR1 MNHEY and CDR2 SVGAGI. The CDR3 runs to 12 residues. CDR3 loop: CASNPGTGELFF. The CDR3 DNA is TGTGCCAGCAACCCCGGCACCGGGGAGCTGTTTTTT.

The J gene is TRBJ2-7, the V gene TRBV11-2, with TRBD2 matching 9 bases. Trimming took 7 bases from V and 10 from J; bases not matched to a gene: 29. The CDR3 runs to 19 residues. Germline V gene lookup returns CDR1 SGHAT and CDR2 FQNNGV. Here the CDR3 DNA reads TGTGCCAGCACCTGGAGGAGTCCAGCGGGAGGAGAAGGGAAAGGCGACCAGTACTTC. Amino acid sequence: CASTWRSPAGGEGKGDQYF.

This sequence joins TRBV7-8 and TRBJ2-5; 8 nucleotides match TRBD2. Germline V gene lookup returns CDR1 SGHVS and CDR2 FQNEAQ. The CDR3 has 16 amino acids. The J segment lost 4 bases and the V segment lost 2 bases, leaving 9 bases of the junction unmatched. The DNA of the CDR3 is TGTGCCAGCAGCTTACGCTCCAGCGGGAGAGCAGAGACCCAGTACTTC. Amino acids: CASSLRSSGRAETQYF.

In the case of this clonotype: This may come from a read error, since a much larger clone is one base off. In DNA, the CDR3 is TGCGCCACCAGCCAAGAGGGACTAGCGGATAATGAGCAGTTCTTC. Protein sequence: CATSQEGLADNEQFF. The chain is built from TRBV4-3 and TRBJ2-1; 11 bases fit TRBD2. CDR1 and CDR2 from the germline V gene are LGHNA and YSLEER. This CDR3 is 15 amino acids long.

Comments on this clonotype: The junction and the germline gene differ at one end; a read error may be behind it. The CDR3 sequence: CANRTGTGAYEQCF. The CDR3 DNA is TGTGCCAACAGGACCGGGACAGGGGCCTACGAGCAGTGCTTC. V is TRBV28 and J is TRBJ2-7, with TRBD1 matching over 10 bases. The CDR3 totals 14 residues. Germline V gene sequence: CDR1 MDHEN, CDR2 SYDVKM.

The CDR3 sequence is CASSLPPGQITYTQYF. The DNA for the CDR3 is TGTGCCAGCAGCTTGCCCCCCGGGCAGATAACGTATACGCAGTATTTT. J is TRBJ2-3 and V is TRBV11-2, with no clear D. This CDR3 has 16 residues. V lost 3 bases to trimming and J lost 7 bases, with 20 bases between them. CDR1 is SGHAT, CDR2 FQNNGV, per germline. The whole variable domain, filled in from reference TRBV11-2 and TRBJ2-3, reads EAGVAQSPRYKIIEKRQSVAFWCNPISGHATLYWYQQILGQGPKLLIQFQNNGVVDDSQLPKDRFSAERLKGVDSTLKIQPAKLEDSAVYLCASSLPPGQITYTQYFGPGTRLTVL.

This clonotype was seen many times. The chain combines TRBV6-5 with TRBJ2-7; no reliable D call. CDR1 MNHEY and CDR2 SVGAGI come from the germline V gene. The CDR3 runs to 13 residues. Trimming removed 0 bases from V and 3 bases from J, with 6 bases in between. In nucleotides, the CDR3 is TGTGCCAGCAGTTACTCGCCAGACTACGAGCAGTACTTC. This codes for CASSYSPDYEQYF.

This clonotype occurred many times. V and J are TRBV6-6 and TRBJ1-3; possibly TRBD1 for D (6 bases). Trimming removed 10 bases from V and 6 bases from J, with 13 bases in between. Looked up from germline, CDR1 is MNHNY and CDR2 is SVGAGI (reference sequence). The CDR3 has 12 amino acids. CDR3 bases: TGTGCCACCCGAAGGGGGTCAAACACCATATATTTT. Its protein is CATRRGSNTIYF.

Worth noting for this clonotype: This CDR3 is missing its conserved last phenylalanine or tryptophan, likely due to a read error. V gene TRBV11-1 combines with J gene TRBJ2-1; the D is unclear. The CDR3 is made up of 14 amino acids. Germline V CDR1 and CDR2: SGHAT, FQDESV (reference sequence). DNA of the CDR3: TGTGCCAGCAGCTTATGGGCAGTGTACAATGAACAGTTCTAC. Amino acids: CASSLWAVYNEQFY.

As to this clonotype: The missing conserved phenylalanine or tryptophan at the end of this CDR3 makes a read error likely. The chain uses TRBV5-1 and TRBJ1-2; 8 bases line up with TRBD1. Germline V CDR1 and CDR2: SGHRS, YFSETQ. The CDR3 is 14 amino acids. As DNA, the CDR3 is TGCTTGATGAGCCCCGAGGACAGGGCCTATGGCTACACCTCC. This sequence encodes CLMSPEDRAYGYTS.